A selection of T cell receptor beta chains follows, all from one sample in a study of blood T cell repertoires in COVID-19. Generated by immunoSEQ multiplex PCR, the TCRdb table keeps only in-frame clones and is missing some. The sample has 150,000 to 200,000 clones; 80% to 85% are singletons. Material: PBMCs or T cells enriched from blood (not recorded which). Source of these receptors: a woman aged 60 to 75 who had recovered from COVID-19. Both conserved end residues are part of each CDR3. A D gene is named only where the DNA matches it firmly. Clone size, where shown, is once, few, many, or a class for clones that have expanded.

v_call	j_call	d_call	clone_size	cdr3_aa	cdr3_nt
TRBV28	TRBJ1-3	TRBD1	-	CASSSQGAAGNTIYF	TGTGCCAGCAGTTCACAGGGGGCCGCTGGAAACACCATATATTTT
TRBV10-3	TRBJ2-1	-	-	CAISQQGRTLNEQFF	TGTGCCATCAGTCAACAAGGGCGGACTCTCAATGAGCAGTTCTTC
TRBV9	TRBJ2-2	-	-	CASSAAGSNTGELFF	TGTGCCAGCAGCGCCGCAGGGTCGAACACCGGGGAGCTGTTTTTT
TRBV5-6	TRBJ2-3	-	-	CASSVTSVGTDTQYF	TGTGCCAGCAGCGTGACTAGTGTGGGCACAGATACGCAGTATTTT
TRBV19	TRBJ2-1	-	-	CASSISGSPYNEQFF	TGTGCCAGTAGTATTTCCGGGAGCCCTTACAATGAGCAGTTCTTC
TRBV27	TRBJ1-5	-	-	CASSTSLGVGQPQHF	TGTGCCAGCAGCACCTCTCTAGGGGTGGGTCAGCCCCAGCATTTT
TRBV5-4	TRBJ2-7	TRBD2	-	CASSLGLDRSYEQYF	TGTGCCAGCAGCCTGGGACTAGATCGTAGCTACGAGCAGTACTTC
TRBV5-1	TRBJ2-1	-	-	CASSGLTGSYNEQFF	TGCGCCAGCAGCGGTCTAACGGGCTCCTACAATGAGCAGTTCTTC
TRBV5-1	TRBJ1-6	-	-	CASSLAGRGSPLHF	TGCGCCAGCAGCTTGGCCGGTCGGGGATCACCCCTCCACTTT
TRBV21-1	TRBJ2-7	-	-	CASSTQREIIPYEQYF	TGTGCCAGCAGCACGCAGCGGGAGATTATCCCCTACGAGCAGTACTTC
TRBV5-4	TRBJ1-2	-	-	CASSTGPKLSTGYTF	TGTGCCAGCAGCACAGGACCCAAGTTAAGCACTGGCTACACCTTC
TRBV10-2	TRBJ2-7	-	-	CASSEYRVYEQYF	TGCGCCAGCAGTGAGTACAGGGTCTACGAGCAGTACTTC
TRBV10-2	TRBJ1-6	-	-	CASSDQGGSPLHF	TGCGCCAGCAGTGATCAGGGCGGTTCACCCCTCCACTTT
TRBV6-5	TRBJ1-4	TRBD1	-	CASSWDRGREKLFF	TGTGCCAGCAGTTGGGACAGGGGGCGCGAAAAACTGTTTTTT
TRBV5-1	TRBJ1-1	-	-	CASSLTGGLTEAFF	TGCGCCAGCAGCTTAACCGGGGGACTTACTGAAGCTTTCTTT
TRBV15	TRBJ2-1	-	once	CATSGVQEDFNEQFF	TGTGCCACCAGCGGGGTTCAGGAGGACTTCAATGAGCAGTTCTTC